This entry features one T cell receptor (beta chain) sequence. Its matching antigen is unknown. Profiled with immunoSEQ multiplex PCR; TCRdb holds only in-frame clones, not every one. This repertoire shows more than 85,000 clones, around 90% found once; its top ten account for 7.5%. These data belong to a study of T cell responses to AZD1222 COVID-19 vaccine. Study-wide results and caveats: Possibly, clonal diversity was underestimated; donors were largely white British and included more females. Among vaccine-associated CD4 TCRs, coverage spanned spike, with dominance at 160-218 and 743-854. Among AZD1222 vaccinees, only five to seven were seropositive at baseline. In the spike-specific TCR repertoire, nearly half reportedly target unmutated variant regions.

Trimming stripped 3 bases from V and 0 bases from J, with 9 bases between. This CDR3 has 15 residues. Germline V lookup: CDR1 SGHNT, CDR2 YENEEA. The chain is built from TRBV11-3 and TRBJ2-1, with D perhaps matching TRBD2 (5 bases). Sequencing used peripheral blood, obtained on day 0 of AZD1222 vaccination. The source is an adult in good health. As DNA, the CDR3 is TGTGCCAGCAGCTTCCGGGGTGCCTCCTACAATGAGCAGTTCTTC. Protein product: CASSFRGASYNEQFF.